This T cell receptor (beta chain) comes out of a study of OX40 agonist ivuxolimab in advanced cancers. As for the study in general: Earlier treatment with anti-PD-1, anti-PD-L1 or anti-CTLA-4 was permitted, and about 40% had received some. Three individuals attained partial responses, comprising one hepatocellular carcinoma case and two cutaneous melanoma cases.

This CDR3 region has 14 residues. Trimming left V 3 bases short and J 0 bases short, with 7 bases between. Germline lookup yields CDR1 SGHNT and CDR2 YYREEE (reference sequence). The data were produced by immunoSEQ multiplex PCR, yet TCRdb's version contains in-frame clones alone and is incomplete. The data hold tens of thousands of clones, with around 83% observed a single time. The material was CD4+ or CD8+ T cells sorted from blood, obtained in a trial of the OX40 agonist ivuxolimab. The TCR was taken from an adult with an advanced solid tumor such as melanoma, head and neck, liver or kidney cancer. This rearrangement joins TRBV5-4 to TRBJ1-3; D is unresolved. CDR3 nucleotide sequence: TGTGCCAGCAGCTCCCCCGACTCTGGAAACACCATATATTTT. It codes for CASSSPDSGNTIYF.